Listed below are T cell receptor beta chains from one sample, sequenced in a study of beta chain features in type 1 diabetes. Sequenced by immunoSEQ multiplex PCR; TCRdb stores in-frame clones only, minus some. The repertoire includes some 640,000 clones, about an eighth of them detected once, and 0.03% to 0.04% sits in the top ten. Sequences were obtained from naive CD4+ T cells from blood. Source of these receptors: a man between 18 and 35 years old with type 1 diabetes. CDR3s include the opening cysteine and the closing phenylalanine or tryptophan. The D gene is left open where the match is weak. Size is omitted from some rows. Given values are once, few, many or a class for expanded clones.

size: few
J: TRBJ2-3
V: TRBV29-1
D: TRBD2
CDR3: CSVMTGGAKSDTQYF
DNA: TGCAGCGTTATGACCGGGGGGGCCAAGTCAGATACGCAGTATTTT

size: .
J: TRBJ1-1
V: TRBV7-9
D: .
CDR3: CASSLRTGEWVVFF
DNA: TGTGCCAGCAGCTTACGTACGGGGGAATGGGTCGTTTTCTTT

size: .
J: TRBJ1-1
V: TRBV18
D: .
CDR3: CASHYLGLNTEAFF
DNA: TGTGCCAGCCACTACCTCGGACTGAACACTGAAGCTTTCTTT

size: few
J: TRBJ2-5
V: TRBV19
D: .
CDR3: CASSIRAGNQETQYF
DNA: TGTGCCAGTAGTATAAGGGCGGGGAACCAAGAGACCCAGTACTTC

size: few
J: TRBJ2-1
V: TRBV7-2
D: TRBD1
CDR3: CASNFYRGRNEQFF
DNA: TGTGCCAGCAACTTCTACAGGGGGAGGAATGAGCAGTTCTTC

size: .
J: TRBJ1-5
V: TRBV25-1
D: .
CDR3: CASSEYQGDAQPQHF
DNA: TGTGCCAGCAGTGAATATCAGGGAGACGCTCAGCCCCAGCATTTT

size: .
J: TRBJ1-2
V: TRBV28
D: TRBD1
CDR3: CASSLSQDRGRGYTF
DNA: TGTGCCAGCAGTTTATCCCAGGACAGGGGGCGAGGCTACACCTTC

size: few
J: TRBJ2-5
V: TRBV9
D: TRBD2
CDR3: CASSPGASGGEETQYF
DNA: TGTGCCAGCAGCCCCGGGGCTAGCGGGGGGGAAGAGACCCAGTACTTC

size: .
J: TRBJ1-1
V: TRBV5-1
D: TRBD1
CDR3: CASSQIMTGETEAFF
DNA: TGCGCCAGCAGCCAAATAATGACAGGGGAAACTGAAGCTTTCTTT

size: few
J: TRBJ2-3
V: TRBV21-1
D: .
CDR3: CASSIKQGCKTDTQYF
DNA: TGTGCCAGCAGCATAAAACAGGGGTGTAAGACAGATACGCAGTATTTT

size: .
J: TRBJ2-1
V: TRBV4-2
D: TRBD2
CDR3: CASSHSTVQGGRWDNEQFF
DNA: TGTGCCAGCAGCCACTCCACCGTTCAAGGCGGGAGGTGGGACAATGAGCAGTTCTTC

size: .
J: TRBJ2-3
V: TRBV18
D: TRBD2
CDR3: CASSPPSGGGTDTQYF
DNA: TGTGCCAGCTCACCACCCTCGGGGGGGGGCACAGATACGCAGTATTTT

size: few
J: TRBJ1-2
V: TRBV5-1
D: .
CDR3: CASSSGPGESYTF
DNA: TGCGCCAGCTCGTCAGGGCCAGGGGAGAGCTACACCTTC

size: .
J: TRBJ2-7
V: TRBV5-1
D: .
CDR3: CASSETSGRDRQYF
DNA: TGCGCCAGCAGCGAAACCTCGGGACGTGACCGGCAGTACTTC

size: .
J: TRBJ1-5
V: TRBV11-2
D: .
CDR3: CASSLGPQTRNQPQHF
DNA: TGTGCCAGCAGCTTAGGACCTCAGACAAGGAATCAGCCCCAGCATTTT

size: few
J: TRBJ2-3
V: TRBV11-3
D: TRBD2
CDR3: CASSSFTSGRNTQYF
DNA: TGTGCCAGCAGCTCCTTTACTAGCGGGAGGAATACGCAGTATTTT

size: .
J: TRBJ2-3
V: TRBV15
D: .
CDR3: CATSRDFGDTQYF
DNA: TGTGCCACCAGCAGAGATTTTGGAGATACGCAGTATTTT

size: .
J: TRBJ2-3
V: TRBV5-1
D: TRBD1
CDR3: CASSLQGFGTDTQYF
DNA: TGCGCCAGCAGCTTACAGGGGTTTGGAACAGATACGCAGTATTTT

size: .
J: TRBJ1-5
V: TRBV6-6
D: .
CDR3: CASRPAQGHQPQHF
DNA: TGTGCCAGCAGACCCGCCCAGGGCCATCAGCCCCAGCATTTT

size: .
J: TRBJ2-5
V: TRBV14
D: .
CDR3: CASSQDRTETQYF
DNA: TGTGCCAGCAGCCAAGACAGGACGGAGACCCAGTACTTC

size: .
J: TRBJ1-6
V: TRBV7-9
D: TRBD1
CDR3: CASSPQTGAASPLHF
DNA: TGTGCCAGCAGCCCTCAGACAGGGGCCGCTTCACCCCTCCACTTT

size: few
J: TRBJ1-2
V: TRBV30
D: .
CDR3: CAWRRGPSYGYTF
DNA: TGTGCCTGGAGAAGGGGTCCCTCCTATGGCTACACCTTC

size: .
J: TRBJ2-5
V: TRBV18
D: TRBD2
CDR3: CASSSGLAGQETQYF
DNA: TGTGCCAGCTCATCGGGACTAGCGGGCCAAGAGACCCAGTACTTC

size: .
J: TRBJ1-1
V: TRBV7-2
D: TRBD1
CDR3: CASRFTGGVEAFF
DNA: TGTGCCAGCAGGTTCACAGGGGGCGTTGAAGCTTTCTTT

size: .
J: TRBJ2-7
V: TRBV4-2
D: TRBD2
CDR3: CASSHRGGNEQYF
DNA: TGTGCCAGCAGCCACCGGGGGGGTAACGAGCAGTACTTC

size: .
J: TRBJ2-7
V: TRBV13
D: .
CDR3: CASSSTRSTGGDEQYF
DNA: TGTGCCAGCAGCTCAACCCGGTCAACCGGCGGGGACGAGCAGTACTTC

size: few
J: TRBJ2-7
V: TRBV30
D: .
CDR3: CAWRRNPSSYEQYF
DNA: TGTGCCTGGAGGAGAAACCCCAGCTCCTACGAGCAGTACTTC